Shown below are 11 T cell receptor beta chains from a single sample sequenced in a study of human T cells and chemical hapten exposure. A single record per CDR3 protein comes from TCRdb applying MiXCR to the RACE reads. Among some 80,000 distinct CDR3 sequences, about 10% were seen once, and the ten largest hold around 2.5%. Time point noted: patch test 2, 6 weeks after DPC sensitization. Sample treatment: therapeutic diphenylcyclopropenone sensitization with weekly scalp DPC. The starting material was whole blood, obtained in connection with sensitization to the hapten diphenylcyclopropenone (DPC). The receptors here all came from a woman younger than 45 with alopecia areata. Some clones in this sample may be carry-over from other donors' samples.

This clonotype was detected ten times or more. CDR3 sequence reads: CASSYPSQGLSIRGRYTF. As DNA, the CDR3 is TGTGCCAGCAGTTACCCTTCACAGGGGCTCTCAATCAGAGGTCGCTACACCTTC. The chain combines TRBV6-2 or TRBV6-3 with TRBJ1-2, with 7 bases aligning to TRBD1. Germline loops: CDR1 MNHEY, CDR2 SVGEGT. This CDR3 region has 18 residues. The junction had 21 bases not matched to a gene; V was cut back by 2 bases and J by 9 bases.

This clonotype was observed at least ten times. The CDR3 here is CASSQGTSLEAFF. CDR3 coding DNA: TGTGCCAGCAGCCAAGGCACGAGCCTTGAAGCTTTCTTT. The genes are TRBV4-2 and TRBJ1-1; D gene uncertain. This CDR3 spans 13 amino acids. Looked up from germline, CDR1 is LGHNA and CDR2 is YNFKEQ. The V gene lost 1 base and the J gene lost 7 bases, with 10 bases spanning the gap.

Ten or more counts support this clonotype. V gene TRBV28 combines with J gene TRBJ2-7, with D possibly TRBD2 on 6 matching bases. Trimming removed 3 bases from V and 4 bases from J, with 10 bases in between. Germline V CDR1 and CDR2: MDHEN, SYDVKM. The CDR3 consists of 13 residues. CDR3 coding DNA: TGTGCCAGCAGTTTTCCAGGGACTTACGAGCAGTACTTC. Translated: CASSFPGTYEQYF.

This clonotype was seen at least ten times. This chain joins TRBV18 and TRBJ2-1; 8 bases match TRBD1. The CDR3 runs to 17 residues. V dropped 3 bases and J dropped 11; count of bases not matched to a gene: 18. The V gene's germline CDR1 is KGHSH and CDR2 LQKENI. CDR3 sequence reads: CASSPVQGASPLMKQFF. For the CDR3, the DNA is TGTGCCAGCTCACCCGTCCAGGGGGCGTCCCCATTAATGAAGCAGTTCTTC.

In its sample, this clonotype was seen many times. The rearrangement joins TRBV5-4 to TRBJ2-1, with 10 bases lining up with TRBD2. Germline-derived CDR1 and CDR2 are SGHNT and YYREEE (reference sequence). V lost 4 bases, J lost 1 base, and 11 bases stayed unmatched. The CDR3 is made up of 18 amino acids. CDR3 bases: TGTGCCAGCAGCGGTCCGATTGGACTAGCGGAATCCTACAATGAGCAGTTCTTC. Encoded protein: CASSGPIGLAESYNEQFF.

The table lists this clonotype with many counts. The chain has TRBV6-2 or TRBV6-3 and TRBJ2-1, with D possibly matching TRBD2 (5 bases). Trimming cost V 2 bases and J 5 bases, with 10 bases left between them. This CDR3 has 14 residues. Germline V lookup: CDR1 MNHEY, CDR2 SVGEGT. For the CDR3, the DNA is TGTGCCAGCAGTTACCTCGGACTCCACAATGAGCAGTTCTTC. Translated, it gives CASSYLGLHNEQFF.

Ten or more counts support this clonotype. CDR3 coding DNA: TGTGCCAGCAGCGCCGAATACGAGCAGTACTTC. Residues: CASSAEYEQYF. The J gene is TRBJ2-7, the V gene TRBV7-8; D unclear. This CDR3 comprises 11 residues. V shed 5 bases and J shed 4 bases, with 6 bases lying between them. CDR1 SGHVS and CDR2 FQNEAQ come from the germline V gene.

The chain combines TRBV28 with TRBJ1-1, with D perhaps TRBD1 (5 bases). Germline V gene data show CDR1 as MDHEN and CDR2 as SYDVKM. CDR3 length equals 12 residues. Trimming took 5 bases from V and 4 from J, leaving 8 bases between them. The chain's CDR3 is CASSDSFTEAFF. CDR3 sequence (DNA): TGTGCCAGCAGTGACAGTTTCACTGAAGCTTTCTTT.

This clonotype was observed a handful of times. The CDR3 reads CASSEVGGAYEQYF. The DNA of the CDR3 is TGTGCCAGCTCAGAGGTCGGGGGAGCCTACGAGCAGTACTTC. The chain has TRBV18 and TRBJ2-7; tentative D call: TRBD2 (6 bases). There are 14 residues in the CDR3. The V end was cut by 5 bases, the J end by 2 bases, with 13 bases between. The germline gives CDR1 KGHSH, CDR2 LQKENI. The variable domain in full, with the rest retrieved from reference TRBV18 and TRBJ2-7, is NAGVMQNPRHLVRRRGQEARLRCSPMKGHSHVYWYRQLPEEGLKFMVYLQKENIIDESGMPKERFSAEFPKEGPSILRIQQVVRGDSAAYFCASSEVGGAYEQYFGPGTRLTVT.

This clonotype was counted ten times or more. This sequence joins TRBV7-9 and TRBJ1-2, with 9 positions matching TRBD1. The CDR3 length is 16 residues. J lost 0 bases, V lost 5 bases, and 7 bases had no gene match. Germline loops: CDR1 SEHNR, CDR2 FQNEAQ (reference sequence). Here the CDR3 DNA reads TGTGCCAGCAGCCCCGGACAGGGGCTGACTAACTATGGCTACACCTTC. Translated: CASSPGQGLTNYGYTF. The variable domain in full, with the rest retrieved from reference TRBV7-9 and TRBJ1-2, is DTGVSQNPRHKITKRGQNVTFRCDPISEHNRLYWYRQTLGQGPEFLTYFQNEAQLEKSRLLSDRFSAERPKGSFSTLEIQRTEQGDSAMYLCASSPGQGLTNYGYTFGSGTRLTVV.

This clonotype turned up a few times. The chain recombines TRBV29-1 with TRBJ2-7; a weak D match, TRBD1 (6 bases). The V gene lost 6 bases and the J gene lost 6 bases, with 9 bases spanning the gap. The CDR3 loop spans 10 amino acids. Germline CDR1 is SQVTM and CDR2 is ANQGSEA. CDR3 protein: CSVGAGEQYF. DNA for the CDR3: TGCAGCGTGGGGGCGGGCGAGCAGTACTTC.